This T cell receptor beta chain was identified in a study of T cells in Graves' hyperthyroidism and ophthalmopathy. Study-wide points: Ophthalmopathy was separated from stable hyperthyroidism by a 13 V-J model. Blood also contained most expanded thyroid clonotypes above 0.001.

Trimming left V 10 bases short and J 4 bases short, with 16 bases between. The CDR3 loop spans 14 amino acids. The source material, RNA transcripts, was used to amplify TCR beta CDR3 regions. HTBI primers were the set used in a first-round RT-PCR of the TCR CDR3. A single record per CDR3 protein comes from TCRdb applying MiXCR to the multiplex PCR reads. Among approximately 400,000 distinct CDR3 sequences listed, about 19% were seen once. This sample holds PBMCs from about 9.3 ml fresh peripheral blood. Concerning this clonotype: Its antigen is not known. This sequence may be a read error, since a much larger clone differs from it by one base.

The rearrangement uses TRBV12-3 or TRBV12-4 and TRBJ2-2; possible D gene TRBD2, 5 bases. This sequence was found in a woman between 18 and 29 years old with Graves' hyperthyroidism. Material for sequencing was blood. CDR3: CAITKRGPTGELFF. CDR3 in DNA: TGTGCCATCACGAAGCGAGGGCCCACCGGGGAGCTGTTTTTT.